This T cell receptor beta chain was captured by sequencing in a study of PD-L1 blockade in urothelial cancer. Turning to the study itself: Blood analysis occurred 3 weeks (second dose) and 6 weeks after treatment start. The study recovered a median of roughly 140,000 T cells per blood sample. Overall study results and limits: Durable benefit accompanied greater 3-week expansion of tumor-associated blood clones.

Assay used: immunoSEQ multiplex PCR; TCRdb lists only in-frame clones, some missing. The table has about 45,000 clones, around nine tenths seen once. The time point is: pretreatment peripheral blood. There are 15 residues in the CDR3. CDR1 MDHEN and CDR2 SYDVKM come from the germline V gene. V trimming: 2 bases; J trimming: 6 bases; junction bases outside the gene matches: 5. Remarks on this clone: Its cognate antigen is unknown.

This specimen was PBMCs, taken around atezolizumab (anti-PD-L1) treatment. This rearrangement joins TRBV28 to TRBJ2-1; 9 bases agree with TRBD2. This sequence originates from a donor at least 40 years old with urothelial cancer. The DNA for the CDR3 is TGTGCCAGCAGTTTAGGCGGGGGGGGGCCCAATGAGCAGTTCTTC. It codes for CASSLGGGGPNEQFF.